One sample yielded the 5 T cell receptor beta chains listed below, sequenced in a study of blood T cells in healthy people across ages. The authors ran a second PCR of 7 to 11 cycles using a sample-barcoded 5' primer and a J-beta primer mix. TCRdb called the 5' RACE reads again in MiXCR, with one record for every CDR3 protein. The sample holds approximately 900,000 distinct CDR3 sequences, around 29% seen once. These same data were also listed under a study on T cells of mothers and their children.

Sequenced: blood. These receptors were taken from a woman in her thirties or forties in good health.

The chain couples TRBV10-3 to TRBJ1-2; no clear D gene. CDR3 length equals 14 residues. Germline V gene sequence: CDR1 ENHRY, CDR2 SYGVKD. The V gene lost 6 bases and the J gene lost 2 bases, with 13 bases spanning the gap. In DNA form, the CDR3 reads TGTGCCATCAGGGCCCTCCGGAGAAACTATGGCTACACCTTC. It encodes CAIRALRRNYGYTF.

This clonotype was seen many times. The CDR3 is CASSPRTSGGGIEQFF. Here the CDR3 DNA reads TGTGCCAGCAGCCCCCGGACTAGCGGGGGGGGAATTGAGCAGTTCTTC. The rearrangement links TRBV7-8 to TRBJ2-1; 15 bases fit TRBD2. Trimming took 5 bases from V and 9 from J; bases not matched to a gene: 8. The CDR3 extends over 16 amino acids. CDR1 SGHVS and CDR2 FQNEAQ come from the germline V gene. Based on the CDR3 plus reference TRBV7-8 and TRBJ2-1, the full variable domain is GAGVSQSPRYKVAKRGQDVALRCDPISGHVSLFWYQQALGQGPEFLTYFQNEAQLDKSGLPSDRFFAERPEGSVSTLKIQRTQQEDSAVYLCASSPRTSGGGIEQFFGPGTRLTVL.

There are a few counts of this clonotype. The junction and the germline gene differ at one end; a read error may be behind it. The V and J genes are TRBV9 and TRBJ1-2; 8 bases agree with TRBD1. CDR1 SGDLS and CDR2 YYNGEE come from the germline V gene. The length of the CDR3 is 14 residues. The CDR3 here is CAGSDRGANYGYTF. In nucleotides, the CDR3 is TGTGCCGGCAGCGACAGGGGCGCTAACTATGGCTACACCTTC.

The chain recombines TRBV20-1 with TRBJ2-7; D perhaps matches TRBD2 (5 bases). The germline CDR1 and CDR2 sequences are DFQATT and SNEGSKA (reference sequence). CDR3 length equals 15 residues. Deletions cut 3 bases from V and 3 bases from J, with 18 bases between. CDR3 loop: CSASVDPLARYEQYF. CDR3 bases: TGCAGTGCTAGCGTGGACCCCCTAGCTCGCTACGAGCAGTACTTC.

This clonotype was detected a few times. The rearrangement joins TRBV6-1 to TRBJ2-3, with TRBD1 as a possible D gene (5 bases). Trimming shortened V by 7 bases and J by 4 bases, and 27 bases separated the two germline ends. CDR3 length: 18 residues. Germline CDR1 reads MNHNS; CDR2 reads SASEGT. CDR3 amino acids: CASNGKAAPGQGSDTQYF. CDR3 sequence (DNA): TGTGCCAGCAATGGGAAGGCCGCCCCGGGCCAGGGATCAGATACGCAGTATTTT.